One sample yielded the 18 T cell receptor beta chains listed below, sequenced in a study of T cell responses to AZD1222 COVID-19 vaccine. Some clones are missing from TCRdb's copy, which holds only in-frame ones; the method was immunoSEQ multiplex PCR. The sample has about 93,000 clones, roughly 91% seen once. The specimen was peripheral blood, collected on day 0 of MenACWY control vaccination. The source is an adult in good health.

The chain recombines TRBV3-1 (or the pseudogene TRBV3-2) with TRBJ2-1, with D possibly matching TRBD2 (5 bases). The length of the CDR3 is 14 residues. V gave up 1 base and J gave up 8 bases, with 12 bases separating them. From germline, CDR1 is LGHDT and CDR2 YNNKEL (reference sequence). The CDR3 loop reads CASSQVVGSHEQFF. The CDR3 bases are TGTGCCAGCAGCCAAGTAGTGGGGAGCCATGAGCAGTTCTTC.

The V and J genes are TRBV14 and TRBJ2-1; 10 bases agree with TRBD1. With 4 bases clipped from V and 6 bases from J, the junction kept 9 bases outside the gene matches. The CDR3 consists of 16 residues. Germline V CDR1 and CDR2: SGHDN, FVKESK. DNA for the CDR3: TGTGCCAGCAGCCCCCCCGGACAGGGGGTCTTCAATGAGCAGTTCTTC. The encoded protein is CASSPPGQGVFNEQFF.

The chain uses TRBV6-5 and TRBJ2-2; TRBD2 matches at 9 bases. The CDR3 consists of 16 residues. V lost 4 bases, J lost 5 bases, and 8 bases stayed unmatched. Germline-derived CDR1 and CDR2 are MNHEY and SVGAGI. CDR3 nucleotide sequence: TGTGCCAGCAGTTCGCTTAGCGGGGGTTCAACCGGGGAGCTGTTTTTT. Translated: CASSSLSGGSTGELFF.

The chain combines TRBV5-4 with TRBJ1-2; D is uncertain. The germline CDR1 and CDR2 sequences are SGHNT and YYREEE (reference sequence). This CDR3 has 17 amino acids. The germline V and J ends were trimmed by 4 bases and 2 bases, with 21 bases remaining between them. CDR3 loop: CASSARLVWDTNYGYTF. CDR3 bases: TGTGCCAGCAGCGCAAGGCTTGTCTGGGATACAAACTATGGCTACACCTTC.

The chain joins TRBV18 to TRBJ2-1; D is unclear. Trimming pared 2 bases from V and 10 bases from J, leaving 6 bases between. CDR1 and CDR2 (germline): KGHSH, LQKENI. The length of the CDR3 is 11 residues. The CDR3 bases are TGTGCCAGCTCACCAAGGACGGAGCAGTTCTTC. Its protein product is CASSPRTEQFF.

This chain joins TRBV4-2 and TRBJ2-5; no reliable D call. This CDR3 has 14 amino acids. The V gene lost 0 bases and the J gene lost 4 bases, with 9 bases spanning the gap. CDR1 and CDR2 (germline): LGHNA, YNFKEQ. The CDR3 DNA follows: TGTGCCAGCAGCCAAGATTGGATGGGAGAGACCCAGTACTTC. It is translated as CASSQDWMGETQYF.

V is TRBV2 and J is TRBJ2-7, with a tentative D call TRBD1 (5 bases). The CDR3 length is 14 residues. The V gene lost 6 bases and the J gene lost 4 bases, with 16 bases spanning the gap. Looked up from germline, CDR1 is SNHLY and CDR2 is FYNNEI. CDR3 in DNA: TGTGCCAGCAGACGGTCAGGGCAGTTTTACGAGCAGTACTTC. Encoded protein: CASRRSGQFYEQYF.

DNA for the CDR3: TGTGCCAGTAGCAGCTTGGACCGACACCTCTATGGCTACACCTTC. It yields the protein CASSSLDRHLYGYTF. This chain joins TRBV19 and TRBJ1-2, with D unclear. This CDR3 has 15 residues. Deletions cut 6 bases from V and 4 bases from J, with 18 bases between. Germline CDR1 reads LNHDA; CDR2 reads SQIVND (reference sequence).

The V gene is TRBV19, the J gene TRBJ2-7, with 7 bases lining up with TRBD1. V gave up 10 bases and J gave up 6 bases; unmatched junction bases: 9. The CDR3 is 12 amino acids. The germline V gene encodes CDR1 LNHDA and CDR2 SQIVND (reference sequence). CDR3 sequence: CATSAAGGEQYF. CDR3 DNA: TGTGCCACTTCGGCAGCAGGGGGCGAGCAGTACTTC.

Remarks on this clone: The junction departs from the called germline gene at one end, perhaps through a read error. This rearrangement joins TRBV7-9 to TRBJ1-6; no clear D gene. This CDR3 has 12 residues. Looked up from germline, CDR1 is SEHNR and CDR2 is FQNEAQ (reference sequence). The CDR3 region has the DNA TGTGCCAGCAGCTTTGAGGGCTTTTGGGCCGTTTTT. The encoded protein is CASSFEGFWAVF.

J is TRBJ2-1 and V is TRBV15, with a tentative D call TRBD2 (6 bases). Per the germline V gene, CDR1 is LNHNV and CDR2 is YYDKDF (reference sequence). V lost 9 bases, J lost 6 bases, and 15 bases lay in between. This CDR3 spans 13 amino acids. Here the CDR3 DNA reads TGTGCCACATGTCCTCTCGGGGGCAATGAGCAGTTCTTC. Amino acids: CATCPLGGNEQFF.

This rearrangement joins TRBV7-3 to TRBJ2-5; TRBD2 is a possible D gene (6 bases). CDR3 length: 13 residues. V gave up 2 bases and J gave up 5 bases, with 9 bases separating them. Germline-derived CDR1 and CDR2 are SGHTA and FQGTGA. CDR3 protein: CASSLWSGETQYF. The DNA of the CDR3 is TGTGCCAGCAGCTTATGGAGCGGGGAGACCCAGTACTTC.

The chain recombines TRBV7-3 with TRBJ2-1, with TRBD2 as a possible D gene (6 bases). This CDR3 region has 14 residues. Trimming removed 5 bases from V and 4 bases from J, with 12 bases in between. The germline CDR1 and CDR2 sequences are SGHTA and FQGTGA. CDR3 in amino acids: CASSPSGFYNEQFF. CDR3 coding DNA: TGTGCCAGCAGCCCGAGCGGGTTTTACAATGAGCAGTTCTTC.

The V call is TRBV6-2 or TRBV6-3, the J call TRBJ2-7; D is possibly TRBD1 (5 bases). The V gene's germline CDR1 is MNHEY and CDR2 SVGEGT. CDR3 length equals 15 residues. V was clipped by 2 bases and J by 5 bases, with 16 bases between them. In DNA, the CDR3 is TGTGCCAGCAGTTACGGCCAGGGTTTATGGGACGAGCAGTACTTC. Encoded protein: CASSYGQGLWDEQYF.

The gene calls are TRBV20-1 and TRBJ2-2, with D uncertain. This CDR3 spans 14 amino acids. The V gene lost 3 bases and the J gene lost 1 base, with 9 bases spanning the gap. CDR1 and CDR2 (germline): DFQATT, SNEGSKA (reference sequence). The CDR3 bases are TGCAGTGCTAGTAAGGACGGGAACACCGGGGAGCTGTTTTTT. It yields the protein CSASKDGNTGELFF.

This chain joins TRBV10-2 and TRBJ2-7; D gene ambiguous. This CDR3 is 16 amino acids long. Trimming left V 0 bases short and J 3 bases short, with 15 bases between. The germline gives CDR1 WSHSY, CDR2 SAAADI. The CDR3 sequence is CASSESPNRISYEQYF. CDR3 bases: TGCGCCAGCAGTGAGTCTCCCAACAGAATCAGCTACGAGCAGTACTTC.

The chain has TRBV5-1 and TRBJ1-1; no clear D. Germline lookup yields CDR1 SGHRS and CDR2 YFSETQ. The CDR3 consists of 12 residues. V lost 7 bases and J 2 bases, leaving 9 bases between the germline ends. In DNA form, the CDR3 reads TGCGCCAGCGGGCCAGGAAACACTGAAGCTTTCTTT. Its translation: CASGPGNTEAFF. The full variable domain, rest sourced from reference TRBV5-1 and TRBJ1-1, is KAGVTQTPRYLIKTRGQQVTLSCSPISGHRSVSWYQQTPGQGLQFLFEYFSETQRNKGNFPGRFSGRQFSNSRSEMNVSTLELGDSALYLCASGPGNTEAFFGQGTRLTVV.

The chain employs TRBV30 and TRBJ2-7, with D perhaps being TRBD1 or TRBD2 (5 bases each). Trimming stripped 0 bases from V and 0 bases from J, with 9 bases between. From germline, CDR1 is GTSNPN and CDR2 SVGIG (reference sequence). The CDR3 loop spans 14 amino acids. CDR3 coding DNA: TGTGCCTGGAGTGTACGGGGCAGCTCCTACGAGCAGTACTTC. Residues: CAWSVRGSSYEQYF.